One and the same sample provided the 31 T cell receptor gamma chains below, sequenced in a study of γδ T cells in repeated Plasmodium falciparum infection. Gammadelta T cells were flow-sorted from PBMC into Vgamma9/Vdelta2+ and Vdelta2-negative populations for bulk analysis. TCRdb reran clone calling via CATT on the multiplex PCR reads. This sample yields around 27,000 gamma-chain clones, of which 1.4% are seen a single time; just under 20% belongs to the top ten. Specimen: gamma-delta T cells from blood. These receptors were taken from a pool of human donors (malaria-infected and uninfected, not separated).

This clone has a count of ten or more. TCRdb assigns this DNA the protein of a much larger clone, which departs from its translation at residue 4; this likely reflects a read error, and the protein shown comes from translating the DNA. Additional DNA sequences in this sample encode the identical CDR3. The chain links TRGV9 to TRGJ1 or TRGJ2. Here the J gene came from matching the DNA to germline, since TCRdb omits it. This CDR3 has 12 residues. Looked up from germline, CDR1 is GITISATS and CDR2 is ISYDGTV (reference sequence). The DNA for the CDR3 is TGTGCCTTGCGGGATCCCTATTATAAGAAACTCTTT. Translated: CALRDPYYKKLF.

This clone has only a few counts. For this DNA, TCRdb reports the protein of a much larger clone, which diverges at residue 11, most likely from a read error; the protein presented here is translated directly from the DNA. The V gene is TRGV4, but the J gene lacks a call. The CDR3 sequence is 13 residues long. Germline CDR1 is EGSTGY and CDR2 is YDSYTSSV. CDR3 bases: TGTGCCACCTGGGTCGCCACTTATTATAAGGAACTCTTT. Amino acid sequence: CATWVATYYKELF.

This clone was counted many times. The V call is TRGV8, the J call TRGJ1 or TRGJ2. The ends lost 2 bases at V and 3 bases at J; junction bases unmatched: 4. CDR3 length: 13 residues. The germline gives CDR1 VENAVY, CDR2 YDSYNSRV. CDR3 coding DNA: TGTGCCACCTGGGATACAGGTTATTATAAGAAACTCTTT. Its protein product is CATWDTGYYKKLF.

This clone has a count of ten or more. The protein recorded in TCRdb matches a much larger clone and deviates from this DNA's translation at residue 9, suggesting a read error; the protein here is obtained by translating the DNA. There is no J gene call, but TRGV8 is given as the V gene. Germline assignment: CDR1 VENAVY and CDR2 YDSYNSRV. The CDR3 is 11 amino acids. The CDR3 is CATWKGHKELF. CDR3 coding DNA: TGTGCCACCTGGAAAGGGCATAAGGAACTCTTT.

This clone was observed a few times. The TCRdb protein, from a much larger clone, departs from this DNA's translation at residue 8, likely by read error; the protein shown derives from the DNA. Called V gene: TRGV9; the J gene was not called. The germline V gene encodes CDR1 GITISATS and CDR2 ISYDGTV (reference sequence). This CDR3 spans 10 amino acids. CDR3 protein: CALVYYKELF. CDR3 coding DNA: TGTGCCTTGGTTTATTATAAGGAACTCTTT.

This clone was seen more than once but under ten times. TCRdb attributes to this sequence the protein of a much larger clone, which differs from the DNA translation at residue 3; a read error is likely, and the protein displayed is translated from the DNA. The chain has TRGV9 and TRGJP. TCRdb carries no J gene annotation; the J gene was assigned here by matching the DNA with germline. This CDR3 spans 18 amino acids. In germline, CDR1 is GITISATS, CDR2 ISYDGTV (reference sequence). CDR3 nucleotide sequence: TGTGCCATGTGGGAGGACCCCAAACAAGAGTTGGGCAAAAAAATCAAGGTATTT. It encodes CAMWEDPKQELGKKIKVF.

This clone was found a few times. A far more abundant clone sits one base away, making this likely a read error. The sample contains more than one DNA sequence encoding this CDR3. No J gene was named, though the V gene is TRGV3. CDR3 size: 13 residues. Germline V gene sequence: CDR1 VTNTFY, CDR2 YDVSTARD (reference sequence). This chain's CDR3 is CATWDSGDWIKTF. DNA of the CDR3: TGTGCCACCTGGGACTCGGGTGATTGGATCAAGACGTTC.

This clone was picked up a small number of times. This DNA's translation differs at residue 10 from TCRdb's protein, which comes from a much larger clone; a read error is likely, and the protein shown is translated from the DNA. The J gene is TRGJ1 or TRGJ2, the V gene TRGV4. The V and J ends lost 3 bases and 4 bases, in that order; junction bases with no gene match: 9. Germline V lookup: CDR1 EGSTGY, CDR2 YDSYTSSV. The CDR3 loop spans 14 amino acids. The CDR3 sequence: CATWDPFRYYKKLF. The CDR3 DNA reads as TGTGCCACCTGGGATCCTTTCCGGTATTATAAGAAACTCTTT.

This clone was observed at least ten times. The chain combines TRGV3 with TRGJP2. CDR3 length equals 16 residues. Per the germline V gene, CDR1 is VTNTFY and CDR2 is YDVSTARD (reference sequence). V gave up 0 bases and J gave up 5 bases; unmatched junction bases: 9. In nucleotides, the CDR3 is TGTGCCACCTGGGACAGGCGGGAGGGGAGTGATTGGATCAAGACGTTT. It codes for CATWDRREGSDWIKTF.

This clone was seen many times. TCRdb's listed protein matches a much larger clone and diverges from this DNA's translation at residue 11, likely through a read error; the protein shown comes from the DNA. The chain has TRGV9 and TRGJP. The J gene, missing from TCRdb, was assigned here through DNA to germline matching. Germline V CDR1 and CDR2: GITISATS, ISYDGTV (reference sequence). CDR3 length: 16 amino acids. CDR3 in amino acids: CALWEPQELGEKIKVF. DNA for the CDR3: TGTGCCTTGTGGGAACCACAAGAGTTGGGCGAAAAAATCAAGGTATTT.

Many counts were recorded for this clone. The genes are TRGV9 and TRGJ1 or TRGJ2. The CDR3 runs 13 residues. Per germline, CDR1 GITISATS and CDR2 ISYDGTV (reference sequence). V lost 1 base, J lost 5 bases, and 5 bases stayed unmatched. This chain's CDR3 is CALWEVRDYKKLF. The CDR3, as DNA: TGTGCCTTGTGGGAGGTTCGGGATTATAAGAAACTCTTT.

In its sample, this clone was seen many times. TCRdb records a much larger clone's protein for this DNA, with a difference at residue 8 that likely arises from a read error; the protein given is the translation of the DNA. The J gene is TRGJ1 or TRGJ2, the V gene TRGV3. TCRdb lists no J gene, so it was determined here by aligning the DNA to germline. The CDR3 spans 13 residues. Losses at the gene ends were 0 bases for V and 6 bases for J; bases not matched to a gene: 5. The germline CDR1 and CDR2 sequences are VTNTFY and YDVSTARD (reference sequence). CDR3 sequence (DNA): TGTGCCACCTGGGACAGGCTTCTTTATAAGAAACTCTTT. Its protein is CATWDRLLYKKLF.

This clone was observed at least ten times. This DNA translates differently at residue 9 from the TCRdb protein, which is that of a much larger clone; a read error is likely, and the protein shown is the DNA's own translation. The rearrangement uses TRGV9 and TRGJP. The CDR3 length is 18 residues. Losses at the gene ends were 0 bases for V and 5 bases for J; bases not matched to a gene: 7. Germline CDR1 is GITISATS and CDR2 is ISYDGTV (reference sequence). CDR3 nucleotides: TGTGCCTTGTGGGAGGTGCATGGAGAAGAGTTGGGCAAAAAAATCAAGGTATTT. Its protein is CALWEVHGEELGKKIKVF.

There are many counts of this clone. A far bigger clonotype differs at one base, so this is likely a read error. The sample contains more than one DNA sequence encoding this CDR3. V and J are TRGV9 and TRGJ1 or TRGJ2. Here the J gene came from matching the DNA to germline, since TCRdb omits it. Germline CDR1 and CDR2: GITISATS and ISYDGTV (reference sequence). V lost 9 bases to trimming and J lost 1 base; unmatched junction nucleotides: 6. CDR3 length: 12 amino acids. The CDR3 coding sequence is TGTGCCTTGGCGCCCAATTATTATAAGAAACTCTTT. Its protein product is CALAPNYYKKLF.

With regard to this clone: For this DNA, TCRdb reports the protein of a much larger clone, which diverges at residue 9, most likely from a read error; the protein presented here is translated directly from the DNA. The J gene went uncalled, whereas the V gene is TRGV9. Germline loops: CDR1 GITISATS, CDR2 ISYDGTV (reference sequence). The CDR3 is 11 residues long. The CDR3 loop reads CALWEFLKNLF. In DNA, the CDR3 is TGTGCCTTGTGGGAGTTTCTTAAGAACCTCTTT.

Regarding this clone: A read error likely explains this, since a far larger clone differs by one base. Additional DNA sequences in this sample encode the identical CDR3. The chain combines TRGV4 with TRGJ1 or TRGJ2. Germline V gene lookup returns CDR1 EGSTGY and CDR2 YDSYTSSV. CDR3 length: 11 amino acids. CDR3 in amino acids: CATWDEVKKLF. The CDR3 bases are TGTGCCACCTGGGATGAGGTCAAGAAGCTCTTT.

As concerns this clone: A far larger clone is just one base off, so this is likely a read error. Within the sample, other DNA sequences also encode this same CDR3. No J gene was assigned, while the V gene was called as TRGV8. Germline CDR1 reads VENAVY; CDR2 reads YDSYNSRV. CDR3 length: 14 residues. CDR3 sequence (DNA): TGTGCCACCTGGGATATTGGCACTGGTTGGTTCAAGATTTTT. Translated: CATWDIGTGWFKIF.

Only a few counts were recorded for this clone. A far larger clone is off by one base, so a read error is likely. The identical CDR3 is also encoded by other nucleotide sequences in the sample. V usage is TRGV4 and J usage is TRGJ1 or TRGJ2. No J gene is reported in TCRdb; it was inferred here by comparing the DNA with germline. The CDR3 is made up of 9 amino acids. CDR1 is EGSTGY, CDR2 YDSYTSSV, per germline. The CDR3 region is CATWDVKLF. The CDR3 DNA is TGTGCGACCTGGGATGTGAAACTCTTT.

This clone was picked up many times. This sequence joins TRGV5 and TRGJ1 or TRGJ2. The CDR3 length is 11 residues. CDR1 is VINAFY and CDR2 is YDVSNSKD in the germline V gene. V lost 0 bases to trimming and J lost 11 bases; unmatched junction nucleotides: 4. The CDR3 DNA reads as TGTGCCACCTGGGACAGGCCCGAGAAACTCTTT. This translates into CATWDRPEKLF.

This clone was observed a few times. TCRdb's entry gives the protein of a much larger clone, which mismatches this DNA's translation at residue 3, likely from a read error; the protein reported here is translated from the DNA. V gene TRGV2 combines with J gene TRGJ1 or TRGJ2. Here the J gene was assigned by germline matching of the DNA, as TCRdb has none. CDR1 is EGSNGY, CDR2 YDSYNSKV, per germline. The CDR3 runs 11 residues. The CDR3 is CAAWDVHEKLF. The CDR3 coding sequence is TGTGCCGCCTGGGACGTGCACGAGAAACTCTTT.

This clone has at least ten counts. TCRdb's listed protein matches a much larger clone and diverges from this DNA's translation at residue 6, likely through a read error; the protein shown comes from the DNA. The V and J genes are TRGV9 and TRGJ1 or TRGJ2. The J gene, missing from TCRdb, was assigned here through DNA to germline matching. CDR3 length: 13 residues. With V trimmed by 4 bases and J by 3 bases, 6 bases remained unmatched. The V gene's germline CDR1 is GITISATS and CDR2 ISYDGTV (reference sequence). For the CDR3, the DNA is TGTGCCTTGTGGGACTTGGCTTATTATAAGAAACTCTTT. Translated: CALWDLAYYKKLF.

This clone turned up a few times. TCRdb assigns this DNA the protein of a much larger clone, which departs from its translation at residue 8; this likely reflects a read error, and the protein shown comes from translating the DNA. The chain carries TRGV4 and TRGJP1. In the absence of a J gene in TCRdb, the DNA was matched to germline to assign it here. This CDR3 is 12 amino acids long. Looked up from germline, CDR1 is EGSTGY and CDR2 is YDSYTSSV. The CDR3 coding sequence is TGTGCCACCTGGGTCACTGGTGGGTTCAAGATATTT. Amino acid sequence: CATWVTGGFKIF.

Notes on this clone: TCRdb pairs this DNA with a much larger clone's protein that differs at residue 17, likely a read error; the protein shown was translated from the DNA. This chain uses TRGV9 with TRGJP1. Here the J gene came from matching the DNA to germline, since TCRdb omits it. This CDR3 has 18 residues. Trimming removed 2 bases from V and 15 bases from J; junction bases left unmatched: 27. Germline V gene lookup returns CDR1 GITISATS and CDR2 ISYDGTV (reference sequence). This CDR3 is CALWEAQSIRLGKKIKIF. CDR3 in DNA: TGTGCCTTGTGGGAGGCCCAAAGTATAAGGTTGGGCAAAAAAATCAAGATATTT.

This clone was detected ten times or more. The translation of this DNA and the TCRdb protein of a much larger clone differ at residue 3, probably owing to a read error; the protein shown here is translated from the DNA. The chain carries TRGV9 and TRGJ1 or TRGJ2. Germline values: CDR1 GITISATS, CDR2 ISYDGTV (reference sequence). CDR3 length: 12 amino acids. The DNA of the CDR3 is TGTGCCTCGTGGGAGGGGTATTATAAGAAACTCTTT. This translates into CASWEGYYKKLF.

This clone was detected a few times. TCRdb shows a much larger clone's protein in place of this DNA's translation, and the two differ at residue 3, likely through a read error; the protein shown is translated from the DNA. V is TRGV2 and J is TRGJP2. TCRdb records no J gene; here it was assigned by comparing the DNA to germline. Germline values: CDR1 EGSNGY, CDR2 YDSYNSKV. The CDR3 covers 14 residues. The CDR3 region is CAIWDGGSDWIKTF. In nucleotides, the CDR3 is TGTGCCATCTGGGACGGCGGTAGTGATTGGATCAAGACGTTT.

This clone has a count of ten or more. One base away lies a much larger clone, so this may be a sequencing read error. The chain has TRGV8 and TRGJ1 or TRGJ2. V lost 3 bases, J lost 2 bases, and 4 bases stayed unmatched. Germline V gene lookup returns CDR1 VENAVY and CDR2 YDSYNSRV. CDR3 length equals 13 residues. CDR3 sequence (DNA): TGTGCCACCTGGGATCGGTATTATTATAAGAAACTCTTT. Translating it yields CATWDRYYYKKLF.

This chain connects TRGV8 to TRGJ1 or TRGJ2. TCRdb offers no J gene call, so here the DNA was matched to germline to obtain one. The germline V gene encodes CDR1 VENAVY and CDR2 YDSYNSRV. This CDR3 is 14 amino acids long. V lost 5 bases to trimming and J lost 2 bases; unmatched junction nucleotides: 9. The CDR3 bases are TGTGCCACCTGGGCCTTCCCTCATTATTATAAGAAACTCTTT. This encodes CATWAFPHYYKKLF.

This clone has a count of ten or more. TCRdb attributes to this sequence the protein of a much larger clone, which differs from the DNA translation at residue 8; a read error is likely, and the protein displayed is translated from the DNA. The CDR3 nucleotides are TGTGCCTTGTGGGACGGTCAAGGGTTGGGCAAAAAAATCAAGGTATTT. Translation: CALWDGQGLGKKIKVF. The chain employs TRGV9 and TRGJP. The J gene is absent in TCRdb and was assigned here via DNA matching to germline. This CDR3 spans 16 amino acids. Germline V gene lookup returns CDR1 GITISATS and CDR2 ISYDGTV (reference sequence).

This clone has a handful of counts. The protein recorded in TCRdb matches a much larger clone and deviates from this DNA's translation at residue 16, suggesting a read error; the protein here is obtained by translating the DNA. Here the V gene is TRGV9, but the J gene went uncalled. There are 18 residues in the CDR3. The germline CDR1 and CDR2 sequences are GITISATS and ISYDGTV (reference sequence). The CDR3 nucleotides read TGTGCCTTGTGGGAGGTGCCCCTGGTCGGTCACCTCTATTATAAGGAACTCTTT. It codes for CALWEVPLVGHLYYKELF.

The gene calls are TRGV9 and TRGJ1 or TRGJ2. Here the J gene was assigned by germline matching of the DNA, as TCRdb has none. V gave up 2 bases and J gave up 12 bases; unmatched junction bases: 10. The CDR3 totals 12 residues. Germline lookup yields CDR1 GITISATS and CDR2 ISYDGTV (reference sequence). DNA of the CDR3: TGTGCCTTGTGGGAGGGGGGGAGGGGGAAACTCTTT. Translating gives CALWEGGRGKLF.

In its sample, this clone was seen many times. The protein recorded in TCRdb matches a much larger clone and deviates from this DNA's translation at residue 10, suggesting a read error; the protein here is obtained by translating the DNA. The rearrangement links TRGV4 to TRGJP2. TCRdb offers no J gene call, so here the DNA was matched to germline to obtain one. Per the germline V gene, CDR1 is EGSTGY and CDR2 is YDSYTSSV. This CDR3 spans 13 amino acids. The CDR3, as DNA: TGTGCCACCTGGGATGTAAGTGATTGGACCAAGACGTTT. Translating it yields CATWDVSDWTKTF.